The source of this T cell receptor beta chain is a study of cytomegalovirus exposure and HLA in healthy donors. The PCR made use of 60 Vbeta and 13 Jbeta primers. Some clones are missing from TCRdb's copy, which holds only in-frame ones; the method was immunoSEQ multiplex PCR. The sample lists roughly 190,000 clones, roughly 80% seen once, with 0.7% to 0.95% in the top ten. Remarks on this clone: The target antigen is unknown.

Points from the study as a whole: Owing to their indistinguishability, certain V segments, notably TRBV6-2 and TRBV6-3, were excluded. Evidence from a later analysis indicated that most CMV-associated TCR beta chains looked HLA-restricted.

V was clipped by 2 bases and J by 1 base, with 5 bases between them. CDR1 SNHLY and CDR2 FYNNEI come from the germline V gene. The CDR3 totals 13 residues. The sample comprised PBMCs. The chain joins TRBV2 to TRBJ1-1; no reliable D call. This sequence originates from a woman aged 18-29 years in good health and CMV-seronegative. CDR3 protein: CASSESWNTEAFF. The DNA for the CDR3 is TGTGCCAGCAGTGAATCCTGGAACACTGAAGCTTTCTTT.